The TCR beta chain under discussion was sequenced for a study of cytomegalovirus exposure and HLA in healthy donors. General observations from the study: Evidence from a later analysis indicated that most CMV-associated TCR beta chains looked HLA-restricted.

Germline CDR1 and CDR2: SNHLY and FYNNEI. With 3 bases clipped from V and 3 bases from J, the junction kept 2 bases outside the gene matches. CDR3 length: 14 residues. As regards this clone: The antigen remains unidentified.

PCR primers comprised 60 Vbeta and 13 Jbeta primers. Measured with immunoSEQ multiplex PCR; TCRdb has only the in-frame clones, and not every one. The repertoire has approximately 300,000 clones, roughly 81% of them found once; the top ten carry more than 1.5%. The sequencing sample was made of PBMCs. This TCR came from a woman between 40 and 50 years old in good health and CMV-seropositive. The rearrangement joins TRBV2 to TRBJ1-5, with 7 bases identical to TRBD1. Here the CDR3 reads CASSEGQLNQPQHF. The CDR3 coding sequence is TGTGCCAGCAGTGAGGGACAGCTCAATCAGCCCCAGCATTTT.